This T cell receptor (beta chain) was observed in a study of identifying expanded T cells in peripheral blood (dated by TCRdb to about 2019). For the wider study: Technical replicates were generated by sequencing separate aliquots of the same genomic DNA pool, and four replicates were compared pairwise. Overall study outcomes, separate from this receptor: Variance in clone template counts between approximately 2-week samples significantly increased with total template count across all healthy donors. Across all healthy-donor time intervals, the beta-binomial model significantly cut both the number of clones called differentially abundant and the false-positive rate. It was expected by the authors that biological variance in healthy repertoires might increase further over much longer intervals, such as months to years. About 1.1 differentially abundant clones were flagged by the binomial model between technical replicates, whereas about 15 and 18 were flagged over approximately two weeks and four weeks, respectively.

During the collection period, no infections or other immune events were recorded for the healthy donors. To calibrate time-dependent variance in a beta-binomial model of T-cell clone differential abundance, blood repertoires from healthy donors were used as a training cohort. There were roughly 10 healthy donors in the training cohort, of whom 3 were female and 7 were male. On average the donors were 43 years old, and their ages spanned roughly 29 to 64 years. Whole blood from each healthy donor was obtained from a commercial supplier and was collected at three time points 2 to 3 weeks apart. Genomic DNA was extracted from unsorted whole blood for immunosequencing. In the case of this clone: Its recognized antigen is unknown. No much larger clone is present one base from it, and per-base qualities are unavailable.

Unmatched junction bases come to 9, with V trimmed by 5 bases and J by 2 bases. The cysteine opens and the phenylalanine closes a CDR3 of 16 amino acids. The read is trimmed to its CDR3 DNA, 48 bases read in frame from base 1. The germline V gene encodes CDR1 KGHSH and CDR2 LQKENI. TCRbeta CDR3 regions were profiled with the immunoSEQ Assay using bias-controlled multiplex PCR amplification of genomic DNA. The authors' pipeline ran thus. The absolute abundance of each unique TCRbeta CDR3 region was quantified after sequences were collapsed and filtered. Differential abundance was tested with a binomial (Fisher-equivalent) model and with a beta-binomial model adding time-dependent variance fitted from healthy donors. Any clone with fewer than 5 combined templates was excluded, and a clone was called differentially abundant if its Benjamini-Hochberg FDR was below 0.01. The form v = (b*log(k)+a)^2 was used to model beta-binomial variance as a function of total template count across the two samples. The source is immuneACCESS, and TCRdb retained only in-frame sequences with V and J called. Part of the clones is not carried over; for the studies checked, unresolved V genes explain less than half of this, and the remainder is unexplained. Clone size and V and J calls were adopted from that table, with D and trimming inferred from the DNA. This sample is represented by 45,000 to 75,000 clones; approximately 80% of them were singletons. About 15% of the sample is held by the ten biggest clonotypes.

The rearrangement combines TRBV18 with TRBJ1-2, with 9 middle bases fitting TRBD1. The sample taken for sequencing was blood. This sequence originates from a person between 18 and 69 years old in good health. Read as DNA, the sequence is TGTGCCAGCTCAGACCGGGACAGGGAGTCCAACTATGGCTACACCTTC. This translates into CASSDRDRESNYGYTF.